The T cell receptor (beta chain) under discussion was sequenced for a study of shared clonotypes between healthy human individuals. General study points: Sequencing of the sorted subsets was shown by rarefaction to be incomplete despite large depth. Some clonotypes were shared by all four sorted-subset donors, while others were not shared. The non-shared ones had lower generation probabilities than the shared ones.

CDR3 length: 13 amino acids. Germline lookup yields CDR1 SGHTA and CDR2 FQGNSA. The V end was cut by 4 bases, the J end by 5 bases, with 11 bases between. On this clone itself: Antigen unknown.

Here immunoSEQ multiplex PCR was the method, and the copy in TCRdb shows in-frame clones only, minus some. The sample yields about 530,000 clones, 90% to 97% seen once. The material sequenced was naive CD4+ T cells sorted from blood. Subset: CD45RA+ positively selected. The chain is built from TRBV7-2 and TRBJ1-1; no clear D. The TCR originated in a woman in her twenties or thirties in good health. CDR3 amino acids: CASSSLKETEAFF. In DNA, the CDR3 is TGTGCCAGCAGCTCCCTTAAGGAGACTGAAGCTTTCTTT.